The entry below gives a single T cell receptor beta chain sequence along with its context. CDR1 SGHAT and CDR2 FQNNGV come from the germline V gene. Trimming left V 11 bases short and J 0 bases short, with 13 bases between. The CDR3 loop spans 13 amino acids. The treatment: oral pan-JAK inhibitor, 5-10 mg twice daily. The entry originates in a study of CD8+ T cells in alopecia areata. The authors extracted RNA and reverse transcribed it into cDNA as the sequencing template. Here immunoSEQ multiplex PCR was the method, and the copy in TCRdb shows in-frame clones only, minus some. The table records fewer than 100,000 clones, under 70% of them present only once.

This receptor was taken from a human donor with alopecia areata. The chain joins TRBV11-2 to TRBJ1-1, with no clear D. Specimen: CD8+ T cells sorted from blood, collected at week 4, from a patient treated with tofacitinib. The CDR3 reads CASSSGMNTEAFF. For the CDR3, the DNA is TGTGCCTCCAGCTCGGGGATGAACACTGAAGCTTTCTTT.